This T cell receptor beta chain stems from a study of T cell changes during pregnancy in multiple sclerosis (dated by TCRdb to about 2019). Regarding the complete study: The study examined how the T cell repertoire changed over the course of pregnancy in women with multiple sclerosis.

Library preparation employed the immunoSEQ multiplex PCR assay. The immuneACCESS repertoire file appears here via TCRdb, limited to in-frame rearrangements. These files lack a portion of the clones; in checked studies, under half of the deficit traces to unresolved V genes, and the cause of the others is not known. The sample table lists roughly 53,000 clones, around 91% of them with a count of one. The top ten hold more than 0.35% of the sample. Here V drops 6 bases and J drops 6 bases, and the junction holds 5 bases not matched to any gene. CDR1 and CDR2 are drawn from the germline V gene (reference sequence): LNHDA, SQIVND. Taken from cysteine to phenylalanine, the CDR3 has 13 residues. Just the 39-base CDR3 DNA is kept, in frame starting at base 1. Comment on this clone: Its antigen is not yet known. No base-level quality is on record; no much larger clone is a single base apart.

Recombination linked TRBV19 to TRBJ2-4; TRBD2 aligns with 7 central bases. The sequencing used CD4+ T cells from peripheral blood mononuclear cells, collected in the second trimester of pregnancy. This clonotype was obtained from a female donor in good health, enrolled as a control in a pregnancy study. The nucleotide sequence is TGTGCCAGTAGAATGGGGGGGGGAAACATTCAGTACTTC. Its protein reads: CASRMGGGNIQYF. Outside the CDR3, residues come from the reference TRBV19 and TRBJ2-4 proteins, so the full variable domain is: DGGITQSPKYLFRKEGQNVTLSCEQNLNHDAMYWYRQDPGQGLRLIYYSQIVNDFQKGDIAEGYSVSREKKESFPLTVTSAQKNPTAFYLCASRMGGGNIQYFGAGTRLSVL.